What follows are 11 T cell receptor beta chains derived from one specimen sequenced in a study of T cells in Graves' hyperthyroidism and ophthalmopathy. TCR beta CDR3 regions were amplified from RNA. HTBI primers were employed in a first-round RT-PCR of the TCR CDR3. TCRdb called the multiplex PCR reads again in MiXCR, with one record for every CDR3 protein. The sample comprises nearly 750,000 distinct CDR3 sequences, under 45% of which are singletons, and around 29% rests with the top ten. Sequencing was done on a sample of blood. The receptors stem from a woman aged 40 to 49 with Graves' hyperthyroidism.

The chain combines TRBV9 with TRBJ2-7; 10 bases map to TRBD1. The V gene's germline CDR1 is SGDLS and CDR2 YYNGEE. The CDR3 runs to 13 residues. After removal of 7 bases from V and 6 bases from J, the junction contained 7 bases not matched to a gene. CDR3 region: CASSPRDRGEQYF. CDR3 DNA sequence: TGTGCCAGCTCACCAAGGGACAGGGGCGAGCAGTACTTC.

In its sample, this clonotype was seen many times. The chain couples TRBV27 to TRBJ1-6, with D maybe TRBD1 (6 bases). The V gene's germline CDR1 is MNHEY and CDR2 SMNVEV (reference sequence). This CDR3 is built from 14 residues. Trimming cost V 2 bases and J 9 bases, with 11 bases left between them. The CDR3 bases are TGTGCCAGCAGTTTAAGGGACACCGCTTCACCCCTCCACTTT. This gives the protein CASSLRDTASPLHF.

This clonotype was seen many times. The V call is TRBV7-3, the J call TRBJ1-3; the match to TRBD1 covers 7 bases. The germline V gene encodes CDR1 SGHTA and CDR2 FQGTGA. The CDR3 loop spans 13 amino acids. Trimming cost V 5 bases and J 2 bases; bases outside gene matches: 0. As DNA, the CDR3 is TGTGCCAGCAGCCAGGGGGCTGGAAACACCATATATTTT. Residues: CASSQGAGNTIYF.

A single count supports this clonotype. The rearrangement links TRBV4-3 to TRBJ2-7; maybe TRBD1 (5 bases). Trimming removed 4 bases from V and 2 bases from J, with 12 bases in between. The CDR3 loop spans 14 amino acids. The germline V gene has CDR1 LGHNA and CDR2 YSLEER. The DNA of the CDR3 is TGCGCCAGCAGCCCCTCGAAGGGGCCCTACGAGCAGTACTTC. It is translated as CASSPSKGPYEQYF.

The chain recombines TRBV10-3 with TRBJ2-7; TRBD1 matches at 7 bases. This CDR3 comprises 14 residues. Germline assignment: CDR1 ENHRY and CDR2 SYGVKD. Trimming removed 11 bases from V and 5 bases from J; junction bases left unmatched: 15. CDR3 region: CAVYDGTVIHEQYF. CDR3 in DNA: TGTGCCGTGTATGACGGGACAGTAATCCACGAGCAGTACTTC.

This clonotype was observed a handful of times. The CDR3 DNA reads as TGCGCCAGCAGCCAAGATAATCGAGGGCCGGGCACTGAAGCTTTCTTT. This codes for CASSQDNRGPGTEAFF. The chain employs TRBV4-3 and TRBJ1-1; D is unresolved. Germline assignment: CDR1 LGHNA and CDR2 YSLEER. This CDR3 is 16 amino acids long. Trimming cost V 0 bases and J 4 bases, with 15 bases left between them.

The genes are TRBV20-1 and TRBJ2-2; D is unresolved. The CDR3 has 12 residues. CDR1 is DFQATT, CDR2 SNEGSKA, per germline (reference sequence). V lost 0 bases to trimming and J lost 6 bases, with 5 bases between them. The CDR3 DNA follows: TGCAGTGCTAGAGACCCCTCCGGGGAGCTGTTTTTT. Translation gives CSARDPSGELFF.

CDR3: CASSLGASVYGYTF. DNA for the CDR3: TGTGCCAGCAGCTTAGGTGCCTCAGTCTATGGCTACACCTTC. The chain uses TRBV7-9 and TRBJ1-2; unclear D gene. CDR1 is SEHNR and CDR2 is FQNEAQ in the germline V gene (reference sequence). There are 14 residues in the CDR3. V shed 1 base and J shed 4 bases, with 10 bases lying between them.

The CDR3 protein is CASSIGIGVMNTEAFF. CDR3 sequence (DNA): TGTGCCAGTAGTATCGGTATCGGTGTCATGAACACTGAAGCTTTCTTT. The chain couples TRBV19 to TRBJ1-1; no definite D call. CDR3 length equals 16 residues. V gave up 3 bases and J gave up 0 bases, with 14 bases separating them. Germline lookup yields CDR1 LNHDA and CDR2 SQIVND (reference sequence).

This clonotype showed up many times. The chain joins TRBV10-3 to TRBJ2-2; no definite D call. Germline loops: CDR1 ENHRY, CDR2 SYGVKD. The CDR3 contains 17 residues. Trimming shortened V by 0 bases and J by 2 bases, and 13 bases separated the two germline ends. DNA for the CDR3: TGTGCCATCAGTGAGTCGTTACAGCTTGTTAACACCGGGGAGCTGTTTTTT. This gives the protein CAISESLQLVNTGELFF.

This clonotype was seen ten or more times. This CDR3 reads CASSLAGTTSGNTIYF. The CDR3 nucleotides read TGTGCCAGCAGCTTAGCTGGGACAACATCTGGAAACACCATATATTTT. The V call is TRBV7-8, the J call TRBJ1-3, with a possible D match to TRBD1 (6 bases). The CDR3 extends over 16 amino acids. CDR1 and CDR2 (germline): SGHVS, FQNEAQ. V lost 0 bases and J 1 base, leaving 10 bases between the germline ends.